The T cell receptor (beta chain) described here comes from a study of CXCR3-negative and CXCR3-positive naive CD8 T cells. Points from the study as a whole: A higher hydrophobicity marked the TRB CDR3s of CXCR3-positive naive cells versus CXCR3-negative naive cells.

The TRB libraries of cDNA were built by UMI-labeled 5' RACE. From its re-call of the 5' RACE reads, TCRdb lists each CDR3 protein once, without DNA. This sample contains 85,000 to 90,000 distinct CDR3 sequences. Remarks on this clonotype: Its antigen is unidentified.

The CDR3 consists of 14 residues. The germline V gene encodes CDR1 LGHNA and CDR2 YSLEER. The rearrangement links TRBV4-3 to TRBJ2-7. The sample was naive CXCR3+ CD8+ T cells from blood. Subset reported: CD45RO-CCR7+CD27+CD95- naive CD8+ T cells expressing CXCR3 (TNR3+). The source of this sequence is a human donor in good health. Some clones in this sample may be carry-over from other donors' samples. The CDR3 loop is CASSQGPLSYEQYF.